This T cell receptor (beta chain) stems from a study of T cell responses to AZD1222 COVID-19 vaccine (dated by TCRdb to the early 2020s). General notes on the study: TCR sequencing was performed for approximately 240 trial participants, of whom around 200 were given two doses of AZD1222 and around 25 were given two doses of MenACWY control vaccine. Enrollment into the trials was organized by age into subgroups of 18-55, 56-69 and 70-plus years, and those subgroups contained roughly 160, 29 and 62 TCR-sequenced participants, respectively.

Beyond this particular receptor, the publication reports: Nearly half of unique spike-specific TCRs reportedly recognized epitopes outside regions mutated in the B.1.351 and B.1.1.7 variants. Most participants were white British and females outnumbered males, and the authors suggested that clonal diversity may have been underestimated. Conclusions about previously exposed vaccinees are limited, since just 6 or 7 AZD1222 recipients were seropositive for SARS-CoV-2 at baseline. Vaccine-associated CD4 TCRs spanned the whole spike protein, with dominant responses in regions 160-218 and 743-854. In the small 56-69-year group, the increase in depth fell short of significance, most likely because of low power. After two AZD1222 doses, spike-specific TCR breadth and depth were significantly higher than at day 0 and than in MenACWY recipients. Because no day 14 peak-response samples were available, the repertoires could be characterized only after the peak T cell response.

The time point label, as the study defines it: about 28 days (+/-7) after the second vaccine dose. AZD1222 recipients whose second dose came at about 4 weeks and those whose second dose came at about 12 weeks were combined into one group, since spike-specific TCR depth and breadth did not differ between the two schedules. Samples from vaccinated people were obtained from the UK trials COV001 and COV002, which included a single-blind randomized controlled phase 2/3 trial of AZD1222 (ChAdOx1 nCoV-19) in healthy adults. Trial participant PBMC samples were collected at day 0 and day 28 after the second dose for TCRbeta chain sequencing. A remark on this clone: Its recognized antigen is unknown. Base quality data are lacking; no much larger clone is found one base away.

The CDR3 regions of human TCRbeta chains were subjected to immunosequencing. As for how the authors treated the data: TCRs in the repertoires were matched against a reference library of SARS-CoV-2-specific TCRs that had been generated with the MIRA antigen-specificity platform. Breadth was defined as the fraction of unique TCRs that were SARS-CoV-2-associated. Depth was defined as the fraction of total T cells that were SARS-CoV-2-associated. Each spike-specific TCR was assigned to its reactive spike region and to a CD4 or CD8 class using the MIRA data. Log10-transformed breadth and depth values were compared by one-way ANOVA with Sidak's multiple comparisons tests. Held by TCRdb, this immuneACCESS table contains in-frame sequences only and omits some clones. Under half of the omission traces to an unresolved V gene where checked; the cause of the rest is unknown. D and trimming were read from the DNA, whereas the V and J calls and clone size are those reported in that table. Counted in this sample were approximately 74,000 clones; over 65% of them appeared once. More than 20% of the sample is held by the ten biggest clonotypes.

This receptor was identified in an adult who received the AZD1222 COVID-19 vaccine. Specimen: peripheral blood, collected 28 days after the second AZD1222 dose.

The CDR3 region: CASSLQGLDTQYF. The nucleotide sequence reads TGTGCCAGCAGCTTACAGGGCCTCGATACGCAGTATTTT. The rearrangement combines TRBV7-8 with TRBJ2-3; TRBD1 is perhaps the D gene, given 5 matching bases. Counted from cysteine to phenylalanine, this CDR3 has 13 amino acids. CDR3 DNA only is kept here, 39 bases in frame from base 1. V is cut by 2 bases and J by 6 bases, and the space between the germline ends is 9 bases. From a lookup of the germline V gene, CDR1 and CDR2 are SGHVS and FQNEAQ.